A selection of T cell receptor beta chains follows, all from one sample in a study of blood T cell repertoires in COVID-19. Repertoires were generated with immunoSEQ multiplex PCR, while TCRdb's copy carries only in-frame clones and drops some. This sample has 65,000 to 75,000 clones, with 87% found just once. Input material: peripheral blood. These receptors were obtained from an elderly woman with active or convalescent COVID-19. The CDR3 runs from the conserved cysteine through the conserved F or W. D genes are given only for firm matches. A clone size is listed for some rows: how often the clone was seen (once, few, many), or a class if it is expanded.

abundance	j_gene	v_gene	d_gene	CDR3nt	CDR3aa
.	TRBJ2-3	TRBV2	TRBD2	TGTGCCAGCAGTGCGGCTAGCGGAGTTGATACGCAGTATTTT	CASSAASGVDTQYF
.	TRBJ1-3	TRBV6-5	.	TGTGCCAGCAGTTCAGGGATCTCTGGAAACACCATATATTTT	CASSSGISGNTIYF
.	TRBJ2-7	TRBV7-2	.	TGTGCCAGCAGCTACCTAGGAACCTACGAGCAGTACTTC	CASSYLGTYEQYF
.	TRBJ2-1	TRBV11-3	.	TGTGCCAGCAGCTTAGCTACGAAACCGGGGGATCGGGGAAATGAGCAGTTCTTC	CASSLATKPGDRGNEQFF
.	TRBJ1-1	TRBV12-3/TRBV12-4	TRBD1	TGTGCCAGCAGGGACAGGGTAGACACTGAAGCTTTCTTT	CASRDRVDTEAFF
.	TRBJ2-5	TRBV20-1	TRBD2	TGCAGTGCTAGTGACGGGGGGGGTATTAAAGAGACCCAGTACTTC	CSASDGGGIKETQYF
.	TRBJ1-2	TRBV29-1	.	TGCAGCGTTGAACAGGGTTTTGGCTACACCTTC	CSVEQGFGYTF
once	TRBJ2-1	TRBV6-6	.	TGTGCCAGCAGTTGGGGGGGGGCGTCGAGTTACAATGAGCAGTTCTTC	CASSWGGASSYNEQFF
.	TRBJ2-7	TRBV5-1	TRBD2	TGCGCCAGCAGCTTGGGTGGCAGCGGGAGTTACGAGCAGTACTTC	CASSLGGSGSYEQYF
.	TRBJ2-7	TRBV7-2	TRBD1	TGTGCCAGCAGCTCCCAGGGGCAGGGGGTTGAGCAGTACTTC	CASSSQGQGVEQYF
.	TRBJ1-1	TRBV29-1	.	TGCAGCGTTGAAGACCACTTTACTGAAGCTTTCTTT	CSVEDHFTEAFF
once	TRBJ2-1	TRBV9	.	TGTGCCAGCAGCGTAGTAGGAGGGCATGAGCAGTTCTTC	CASSVVGGHEQFF
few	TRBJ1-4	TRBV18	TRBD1	TGTGCCAGCTCACCTATACAATTAGGGACAGCGATAAATGAAAAACTGTTTTTT	CASSPIQLGTAINEKLFF
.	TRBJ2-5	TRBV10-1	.	TGCGCCAGCAGTGAACCGCCTACTACAGGGACAGAGACCCAGTACTTC	CASSEPPTTGTETQYF
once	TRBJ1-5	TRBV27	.	TGTGCCAGCAGTTTACAGGGTAGTCAGCCCCAGCATTTT	CASSLQGSQPQHF
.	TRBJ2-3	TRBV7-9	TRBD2	TGTGCCAGCAGCAAAGGCGTGATAGCGGGGGGATCAGATACGCAGTATTTT	CASSKGVIAGGSDTQYF
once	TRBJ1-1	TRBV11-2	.	TGTGCCAGCAGCCTTGTGAGGGGGACTGAAGCTTTCTTT	CASSLVRGTEAFF
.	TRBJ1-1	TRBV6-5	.	TGTGCCAGCAGTCCCTCAGGGCCACGTGAAGCTTTCTTT	CASSPSGPREAFF
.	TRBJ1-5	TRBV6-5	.	TGTGCCAGCAGTACCCTAGAGGGGGAGCCCCAGCATTTT	CASSTLEGEPQHF
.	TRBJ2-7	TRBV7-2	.	TGTGCCAGCAGCCTGGGAGTTCTCTACGAGCAGTACTTC	CASSLGVLYEQYF